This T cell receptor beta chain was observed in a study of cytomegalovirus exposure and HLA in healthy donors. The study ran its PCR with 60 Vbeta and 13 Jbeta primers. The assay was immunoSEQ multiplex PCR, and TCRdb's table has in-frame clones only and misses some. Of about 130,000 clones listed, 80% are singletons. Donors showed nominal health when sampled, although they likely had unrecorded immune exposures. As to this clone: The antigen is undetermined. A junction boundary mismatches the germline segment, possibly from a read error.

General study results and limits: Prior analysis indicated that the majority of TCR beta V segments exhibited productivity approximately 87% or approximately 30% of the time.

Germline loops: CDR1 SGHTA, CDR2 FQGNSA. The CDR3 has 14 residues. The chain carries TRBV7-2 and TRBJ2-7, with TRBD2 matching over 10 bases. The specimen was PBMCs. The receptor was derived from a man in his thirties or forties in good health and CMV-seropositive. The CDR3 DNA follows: TGTGCCAGCAGCTTAGCGGCTAGCGGGGGCCCCAAGGACTTC. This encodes CASSLAASGGPKDF. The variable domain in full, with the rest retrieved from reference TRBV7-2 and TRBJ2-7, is GAGVSQSPSNKVTEKGKDVELRCDPISGHTALYWYRQSLGQGLEFLIYFQGNSAPDKSGLPSDRFSAERTGGSVSTLTIQRTQQEDSAVYLCASSLAASGGPKDFGPGTRLTVT.